Reported below is one T cell receptor (beta chain). This CDR3 is 17 amino acids long. Germline CDR1 and CDR2: GTSNPN and SVGIG (reference sequence). V lost 0 bases to trimming and J lost 0 bases, with 17 bases between them. The data were obtained in a study of cytomegalovirus exposure and HLA in healthy donors. Amplification used 60 Vbeta primers and 13 Jbeta primers. TCRdb's copy holds only in-frame clones and misses some; the assay was immunoSEQ multiplex PCR. The table lists some 76,000 clones, with 4% to 5.5% in the top ten. This TCR was sampled from a man aged 40-49 years in good health and CMV-seronegative. The chain has TRBV30 and TRBJ1-1; D possibly corresponds to TRBD1 (6 bases). Sequenced: PBMCs. Written as DNA, the CDR3 is TGTGCCTGGAGTGTAAAGGACTCGACAGGTTTGAACACTGAAGCTTTCTTT. Protein: CAWSVKDSTGLNTEAFF. Full variable domain (outside the CDR3, taken from reference TRBV30 and TRBJ1-1): SQTIHQWPATLVQPVGSPLSLECTVEGTSNPNLYWYRQAAGRGLQLLFYSVGIGQISSEVPQNLSASRPQDRQFILSSKKLLLSDSGFYLCAWSVKDSTGLNTEAFFGQGTRLTVV.